The next 5 T cell receptor beta chains were all read from a single sample in a study of shared clonotypes between healthy human individuals. Naive CD8 cells lacked CD45RO, underwent positive selection for CCR7 and left out terminally differentiated effector memory CD45RA+ cells. Repertoires were generated with immunoSEQ multiplex PCR, while TCRdb's copy carries only in-frame clones and drops some. The sample lists over 2,000,000 clones, just over 90% occurring once. The material sequenced was naive CD8+ T cells from PBMCs. All receptors derive from a man aged 18 to 30 in good health. Some clones in this sample may be carry-over from other donors' samples.

This chain links TRBV30 with TRBJ2-1, with 14 bases fitting TRBD2. The CDR3 consists of 19 residues. The germline CDR1 and CDR2 sequences are GTSNPN and SVGIG (reference sequence). V lost 1 base, J lost 7 bases, and 15 bases stayed unmatched. The CDR3 protein is CAWSGYGGTGTSGSNEQFF. Written as DNA, the CDR3 is TGTGCCTGGAGTGGATATGGAGGTACCGGGACTAGCGGGAGTAATGAGCAGTTCTTC.

The V call is TRBV29-1, the J call TRBJ2-1; D unresolved. The CDR3 spans 15 residues. Germline V gives CDR1 SQVTM, CDR2 ANQGSEA. Trimming removed 3 bases at V and 0 bases at J, with 12 bases between. As DNA, the CDR3 is TGCAGCGTTGATTTGGAACTGAGCTCCTACAATGAGCAGTTCTTC. Its protein product is CSVDLELSSYNEQFF.

The CDR3 region has the DNA TGCGCCAGCAGCCAAGAGCGGGACACCGGGGAGCTGTTTTTT. It translates to CASSQERDTGELFF. This chain links TRBV4-3 with TRBJ2-2; D possibly corresponds to TRBD2 (5 bases). V lost 0 bases, J lost 3 bases, and 5 bases lay in between. CDR3 size: 14 residues. Germline CDR1 and CDR2: LGHNA and YSLEER.

The chain carries TRBV4-1 and TRBJ2-1; D may be TRBD1 (5 bases). There are 13 residues in the CDR3. Trimming removed 0 bases at V and 7 bases at J, with 7 bases between. The germline V gene has CDR1 MGHRA and CDR2 YSYEKL. The DNA for the CDR3 is TGCGCCAGCAGCCAAGAGGGGCGTAATGAGCAGTTCTTC. Its translation is CASSQEGRNEQFF.

V and J are TRBV7-9 and TRBJ2-1, with TRBD2 matching 14 bases. This CDR3 spans 14 amino acids. V shed 5 bases, J shed 8 bases, and the junction held 2 bases outside the gene matches. Germline values: CDR1 SEHNR, CDR2 FQNEAQ (reference sequence). Here the CDR3 DNA reads TGTGCCAGCAGCACGGGACTAGCGGGAGATGAGCAGTTCTTC. Protein sequence: CASSTGLAGDEQFF. Together with reference TRBV7-9 and TRBJ2-1, the CDR3 gives the full variable domain: DTGVSQNPRHKITKRGQNVTFRCDPISEHNRLYWYRQTLGQGPEFLTYFQNEAQLEKSRLLSDRFSAERPKGSFSTLEIQRTEQGDSAMYLCASSTGLAGDEQFFGPGTRLTVL.